Sequencing of this T cell receptor (beta chain) was carried out in a study of blood T cell repertoires in COVID-19. TCRdb's table, derived via immunoSEQ multiplex PCR, lists solely in-frame clones and lacks some. The table records 150,000 to 200,000 clones, 75% to 90% of them present only once. The CDR3 runs to 14 residues. The V gene's germline CDR1 is MGHRA and CDR2 YSYEKL. J lost 8 bases, V lost 0 bases, and 4 bases had no gene match. The sample was PBMCs or T cells enriched from blood (not recorded which). The genes are TRBV4-1 and TRBJ1-2; TRBD1 matches 9 bases. This receptor was taken from a woman in her 30s who had recovered from COVID-19. The CDR3 bases are TGCGCCAGCAGCCAAGAAGGGACAGGGTCGGGCTACACCTTC. As protein: CASSQEGTGSGYTF.